The sequence of this T cell receptor beta chain was determined in a study of monozygotic twins with inflammatory bowel disease. TCRdb reworked the 5' RACE reads into one entry per CDR3 protein, no DNA. The specimen's table records hundreds of thousands of distinct CDR3 sequences. Each donor supplied about 2.4 ml of blood. The CDR3 loop spans 13 amino acids. Germline CDR1 is LGHNA and CDR2 is YNFKEQ. The specimen was blood. This chain connects TRBV4-2 to TRBJ1-5; checking the TCRdb D call of TRBD1 is not possible without DNA. The receptor was isolated from a human donor with ulcerative colitis or Crohn's disease, or a healthy co-twin of an affected twin (not recorded which). CDR3 region: CASSQDAGTGSIF.